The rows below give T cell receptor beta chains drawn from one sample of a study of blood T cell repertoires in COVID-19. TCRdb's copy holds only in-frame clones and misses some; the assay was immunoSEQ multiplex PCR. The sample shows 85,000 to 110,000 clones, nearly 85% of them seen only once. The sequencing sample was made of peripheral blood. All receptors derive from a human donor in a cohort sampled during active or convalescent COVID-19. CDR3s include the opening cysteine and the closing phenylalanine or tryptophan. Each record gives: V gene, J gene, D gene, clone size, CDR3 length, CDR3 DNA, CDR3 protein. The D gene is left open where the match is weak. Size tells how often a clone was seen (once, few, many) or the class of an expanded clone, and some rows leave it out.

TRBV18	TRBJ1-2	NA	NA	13	TGTGCCAGCTCACCAGGGCAGCCCTATGGCTACACCTTC	CASSPGQPYGYTF
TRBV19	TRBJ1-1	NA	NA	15	TGTGCCAGTAGTACCCCAGGGGTTGTGAACACTGAAGCTTTCTTT	CASSTPGVVNTEAFF
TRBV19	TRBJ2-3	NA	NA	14	TGTGCCAGTGGGGTAGCGACATCCACAGATACGCAGTATTTT	CASGVATSTDTQYF
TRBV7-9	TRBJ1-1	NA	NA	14	TGTGCCGGCGGTCGGGCAGCGGATTTCACTGAAGCTTTCTTT	CAGGRAADFTEAFF
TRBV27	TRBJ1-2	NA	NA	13	TGTGCCAGCAGTCCGCATGGTAATCGGGGCTACACCTTC	CASSPHGNRGYTF
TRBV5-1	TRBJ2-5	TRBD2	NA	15	TGCGCCAGCAGCTTTGGTAGCGGGGTTCGGGAGACCCAGTACTTC	CASSFGSGVRETQYF
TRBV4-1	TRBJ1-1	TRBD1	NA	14	TGCGCCAGCAGCCAGGAGTACAGGGGGGCTGAAGCTTTCTTT	CASSQEYRGAEAFF
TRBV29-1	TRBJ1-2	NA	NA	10	TGCAGCGCCGTCGGGTTTGGCTACACCTTC	CSAVGFGYTF
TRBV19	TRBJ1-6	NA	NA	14	TGTGCCAGTAGAGCCCGATCGGTTAATTCACCCCTCCACTTT	CASRARSVNSPLHF
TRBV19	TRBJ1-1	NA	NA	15	TGTGCCAGTAGTTCCGGACTCAAAGGTAAACTTGAAGCTTTCTTT	CASSSGLKGKLEAFF
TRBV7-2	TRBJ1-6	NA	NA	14	TGTGCCAGCAGCTTAGTCAACGGTAATTCACCCCTCCACTTT	CASSLVNGNSPLHF
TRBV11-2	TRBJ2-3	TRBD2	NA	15	TGTGCCAGCAGCTGGGGCGGGGGAAGCACAGATACGCAGTATTTT	CASSWGGGSTDTQYF
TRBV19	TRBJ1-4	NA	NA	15	TGTGCCAGTAGTATTATGACAGGTTCGGATGAAAAACTGTTTTTT	CASSIMTGSDEKLFF
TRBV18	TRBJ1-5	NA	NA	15	TGTGCCAGCTCACCACCGAACAGAGGCAATCAGCCCCAGCATTTT	CASSPPNRGNQPQHF
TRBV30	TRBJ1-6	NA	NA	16	TGTGCCTGGAGTGTATTAAGGGGCGTCAGTAATTCACCCCTCCACTTT	CAWSVLRGVSNSPLHF
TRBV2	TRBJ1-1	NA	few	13	TGTGCCAGCAGTTATAGTTTACAGGGAAAAGCTTTCTTT	CASSYSLQGKAFF
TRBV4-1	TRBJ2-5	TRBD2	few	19	TGCGCCAGCAGCCAAGAAATGGGACTAGCGGGGGGCCAAGGAAAGACCCAGTACTTC	CASSQEMGLAGGQGKTQYF
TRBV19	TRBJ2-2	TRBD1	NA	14	TGTGCCAGTAGACCCAGGGGGCGAACCGGGGAGCTGTTTTTT	CASRPRGRTGELFF
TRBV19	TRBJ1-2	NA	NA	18	TGTGCCACCCAAGGGGGAGTTTCTGGGATAAGAGCGAACTATGGCTACACCTTC	CATQGGVSGIRANYGYTF
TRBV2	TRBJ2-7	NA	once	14	TGTGCCAGCAGTGAACAGGCGGGCTCCTACGAGCAGTACTTC	CASSEQAGSYEQYF
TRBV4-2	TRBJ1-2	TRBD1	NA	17	TGTGCCAGCAGCCAAGATATGGGACAGGGGGGTACCTATGGCTACACCTTC	CASSQDMGQGGTYGYTF
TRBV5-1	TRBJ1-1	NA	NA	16	TGCGCCAGCAGCTTGTTTGGGCAATTCATGAACACTGAAGCTTTCTTT	CASSLFGQFMNTEAFF
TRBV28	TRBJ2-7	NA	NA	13	TGTGCCAGCAGAAGCGGAGGGAGGTACGAGCAGTACTTC	CASRSGGRYEQYF
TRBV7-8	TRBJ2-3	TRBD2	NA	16	TGTGCCAGCAGCTTAGAGTCTAGCGGGGCCACAGATACGCAGTATTTT	CASSLESSGATDTQYF
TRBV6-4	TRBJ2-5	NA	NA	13	TGTGCCAGCATCTTAGGGGGGGGGCAGACCCAGTACTTC	CASILGGGQTQYF
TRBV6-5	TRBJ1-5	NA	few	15	TGTGCCAGCAGACGACCCCGGGACACCAATCAGCCCCAGCATTTT	CASRRPRDTNQPQHF
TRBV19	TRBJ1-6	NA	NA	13	TGTGCCAGTAGTACCTCGGGGAATTCACCCCTCCACTTT	CASSTSGNSPLHF
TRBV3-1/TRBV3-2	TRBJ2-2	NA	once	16	TGTGCCAGCAGCCAGGCCACAGGCGCGAACACCGGGGAGCTGTTTTTT	CASSQATGANTGELFF
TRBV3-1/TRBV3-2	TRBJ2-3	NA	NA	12	TGTGCCAGCAGCCACCTTTCTGATACGCAGTATTTT	CASSHLSDTQYF
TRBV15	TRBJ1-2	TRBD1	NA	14	TGTGCCACCAGCAAAGGACAGGGCTCCTATGGCTACACCTTC	CATSKGQGSYGYTF
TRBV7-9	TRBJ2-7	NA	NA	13	TGTGCCAGCAGCCGAGGACAGTTCTACGAGCAGTACTTC	CASSRGQFYEQYF
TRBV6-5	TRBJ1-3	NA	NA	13	TGTGCCAGCAGTTACCGGTCTGGAAACACCATATATTTT	CASSYRSGNTIYF
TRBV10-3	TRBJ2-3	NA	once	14	TGTGCCATCAGACGGAGCGGATTCACAGATACGCAGTATTTT	CAIRRSGFTDTQYF
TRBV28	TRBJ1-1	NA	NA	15	TGTGCCAGCAGTCTTAGTCGGGGGGGGAACACTGAAGCTTTCTTT	CASSLSRGGNTEAFF
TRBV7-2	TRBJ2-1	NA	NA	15	TGTGCCAGCAGCTTAGATCAGGGTAACTACAATGAGCAGTTCTTC	CASSLDQGNYNEQFF
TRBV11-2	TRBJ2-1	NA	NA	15	TGTGCCAGCAGCTGGGGAGCCTTTGGCGGCAATGAGCAGTTCTTC	CASSWGAFGGNEQFF
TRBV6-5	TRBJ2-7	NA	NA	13	TGTGCCAGCAGGCCACAGCAGGACGGGCGGGTGTACTTC	CASRPQQDGRVYF
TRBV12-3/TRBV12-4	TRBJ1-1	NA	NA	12	TGTGCCAGCAGGCCTACAGGAGCTGAAGCTTTCTTT	CASRPTGAEAFF
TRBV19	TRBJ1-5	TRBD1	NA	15	TGTGCCAGTAGTATGCCACAGGGGGCGGGCCAGCCCCAGCATTTT	CASSMPQGAGQPQHF
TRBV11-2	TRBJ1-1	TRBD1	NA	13	TGTGCCAGCAGTACACAGGGGGCCACTGAAGCTTTCTTT	CASSTQGATEAFF
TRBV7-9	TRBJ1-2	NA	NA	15	TGTGCCAGCAGCTTAATTTTAGAACAGAACTATGGCTACACCTTC	CASSLILEQNYGYTF
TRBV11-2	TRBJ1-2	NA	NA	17	TGTGCCAGCAGCTTAGTTGTCAGGGCCAATGTACGCTATGGCTACACCTTC	CASSLVVRANVRYGYTF
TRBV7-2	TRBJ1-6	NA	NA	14	TGTGCCAGCAGCCAAACTAGGGGGGGGCGCGGACTCCACTTT	CASSQTRGGRGLHF
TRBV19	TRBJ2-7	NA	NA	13	TGTGCCAGTAGTCTCCGGGTCTCCTACGAGCAGTACTTC	CASSLRVSYEQYF
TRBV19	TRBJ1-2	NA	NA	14	TGTGCCAGTAGTATTTCCCCCCGGGACATTGGCTACACCTTC	CASSISPRDIGYTF
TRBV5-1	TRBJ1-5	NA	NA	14	TGCGCCAGCAGTCCGGACAGCCTCAATCAGCCCCAGCATTTT	CASSPDSLNQPQHF
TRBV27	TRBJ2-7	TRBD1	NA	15	TGTGCCAGCAGTAGAACACAGGGGGCGCTGGGGGAGCAGTACTTC	CASSRTQGALGEQYF
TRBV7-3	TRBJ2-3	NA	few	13	TGTGCCAGCAGGGCGACAGGTACAGATACGCAGTATTTT	CASRATGTDTQYF
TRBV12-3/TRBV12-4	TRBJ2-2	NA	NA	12	TGTGCCAGCACAACGAACACCGGGGAGCTGTTTTTT	CASTTNTGELFF
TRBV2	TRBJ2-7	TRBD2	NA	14	TGTGCCAGCAGTGACACCAGCGGGGGGGGCGAGCAGTACTTC	CASSDTSGGGEQYF
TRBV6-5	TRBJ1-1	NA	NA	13	TGTGCCAGCAGATCAGGGGCTATCGCTGAAGCTTTCTTT	CASRSGAIAEAFF
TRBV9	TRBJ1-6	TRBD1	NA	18	TGTGCCAGCAGCTCAGACGACCACCTTCGGGACAGTTTTTCACCCCTCCACTTT	CASSSDDHLRDSFSPLHF
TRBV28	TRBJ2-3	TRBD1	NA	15	TGTGCCAGCAGTCCTCCAGGGGGCCGGGGAGATACGCAGTATTTT	CASSPPGGRGDTQYF
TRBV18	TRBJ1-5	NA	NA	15	TGTGCCAGCTCACCGAACGGACAGCCGAGGGAGCCCCAGCATTTT	CASSPNGQPREPQHF
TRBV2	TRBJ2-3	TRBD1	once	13	TGTGCCAGCAAGCAGGGGGCGGGAGATACGCAGTATTTT	CASKQGAGDTQYF
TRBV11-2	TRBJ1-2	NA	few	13	TGTGCCAGCAGCTTTATCGGGGGGGATGGCTACACCTTC	CASSFIGGDGYTF
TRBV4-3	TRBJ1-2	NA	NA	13	TGCGCCAGCAGCCAAGGAATCCGGGATGGCTACACCTTC	CASSQGIRDGYTF
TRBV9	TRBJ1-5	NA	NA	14	TGTGCCAGCAGCAAGACAGATAGCAATCAGCCCCAGCATTTT	CASSKTDSNQPQHF
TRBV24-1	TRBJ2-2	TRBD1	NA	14	TGTGCCACCAGGACGACAGGGGACACCGGGGAGCTGTTTTTT	CATRTTGDTGELFF